This TCR beta chain emerged from a study of cytomegalovirus exposure and HLA in healthy donors. Overall study findings and caveats: In an earlier analysis, in some 600 donors, most V segments appeared productive either ~90% or ~30% of the time. Apart from CMV serostatus, no immune exposure information was available.

Amplification used 60 Vbeta primers and 13 Jbeta primers. Assay: immunoSEQ multiplex PCR; the TCRdb copy retains only in-frame clones and omits some. The sample consists of 50,000 to 70,000 clones, more than 75% of them appearing once. V was pared by 11 bases and J by 7 bases, with 9 bases of the junction left unmatched. Germline V lookup: CDR1 SGHTA, CDR2 FQGNSA. This CDR3 spans 13 amino acids. The donors were healthy bone marrow donors. Only one count was recorded for this clone. The antigen remains unidentified. Sequencing was carried out using PBMCs. The origin of this receptor is a girl aged 10 to 17 in good health and CMV-seropositive. The chain recombines TRBV7-2 with TRBJ2-4; 9 bases align to TRBD1. CDR3 bases: TGTGCCCTCGGGGGACAGGGAGGGAACATTCAGTACTTC. Protein sequence: CALGGQGGNIQYF.